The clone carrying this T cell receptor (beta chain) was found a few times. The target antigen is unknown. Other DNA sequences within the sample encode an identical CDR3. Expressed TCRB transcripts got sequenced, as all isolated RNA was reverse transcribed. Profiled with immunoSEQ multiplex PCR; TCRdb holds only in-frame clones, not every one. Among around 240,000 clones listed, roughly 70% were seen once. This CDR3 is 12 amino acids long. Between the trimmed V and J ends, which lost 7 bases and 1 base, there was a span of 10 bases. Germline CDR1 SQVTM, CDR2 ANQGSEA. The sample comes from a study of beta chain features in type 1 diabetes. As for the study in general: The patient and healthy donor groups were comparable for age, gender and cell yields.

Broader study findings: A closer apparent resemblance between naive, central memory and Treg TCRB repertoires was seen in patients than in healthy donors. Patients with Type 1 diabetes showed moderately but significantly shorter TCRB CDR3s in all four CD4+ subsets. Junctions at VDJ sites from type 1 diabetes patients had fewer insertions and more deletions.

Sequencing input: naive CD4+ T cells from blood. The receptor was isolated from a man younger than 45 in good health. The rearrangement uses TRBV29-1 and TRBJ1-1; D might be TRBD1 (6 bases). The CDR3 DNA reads TGCAGCGCGAGGACAGCGAACACTGAAGCTTTCTTT. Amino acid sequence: CSARTANTEAFF.